This T cell receptor beta chain appears in the sequencing data of a study of CD8 T cells in Susac syndrome. Negative isolation was used for CD8+ and CD4+ T cells and FACS enrichment for TEMRA cells. Random-hexamer reverse transcription was applied to roughly 0.45 to 1 ug RNA. Amplification of TCR beta CDR3 was carried out by immunoSEQ multiplex PCR, which covered 54 Vbeta and 13 Jbeta segments. Each CDR3 protein gets one entry after TCRdb re-called the immunoSEQ multiplex PCR reads with MiXCR. Here the sample spans around 300,000 distinct CDR3 sequences, roughly nine tenths being singletons. This CDR3 region has 14 residues. CDR1 is DFQATT and CDR2 is SNEGSKA in the germline V gene (reference sequence). Deletions cut 6 bases from V and 5 bases from J, with 20 bases between.

The origin of this receptor is a human donor with multiple sclerosis. The sequencing input was CD4+ T cells from PBMCs. V gene TRBV20-1 combines with J gene TRBJ2-7; the D gene could be TRBD1 or TRBD2 (6 bases each). The CDR3 loop is CSAPDPLAGDEQYF. CDR3 sequence (DNA): TGCAGTGCCCCCGACCCACTAGCAGGGGACGAGCAGTACTTC.